This T cell receptor (beta chain) originates from a study of regulatory T cells in long-lasting Graves disease (dated by TCRdb to about 2021). In the study overall: Patients with newly diagnosed Graves' disease had been on antithyroid drugs for under 3 months. A total of around 35 samples were covered by TCR sequencing, comprising approximately 13 persistent and 20 or so newly diagnosed Graves' disease patients. The study was conducted in China and was registered as a clinical trial. Patients with persistent Graves' disease were compared with patients with newly diagnosed Graves' disease using TCR sequencing and RNA sequencing of peripheral blood.

The method was multiplex PCR. TCRdb lists the instrument as Illumina HiSeq 4000. To build TCR beta libraries, CDR3 regions were amplified by Arm-PCR using iRepertoire HTBI primers. PCR products were gel purified before sequencing. In the original analysis: A total of roughly 58 TRBV and some 15 TRBJ segments were identified across samples and were used for gene usage analysis of CDR3 amino acid clonotypes. COPE and FqMerger were used to merge filtered high-quality paired reads into contigs. BLAST was used to align contigs to IMGT TRBV, TRBD and TRBJ reference genes, and CDR3 was defined according to IMGT. Any clonotype with a frequency above 0.1% was classified as a highly expanded clone. Shannon entropy was used to measure repertoire diversity, and the Gini coefficient was used to measure V-J evenness. Public clonotypes were defined as clonotypes shared by more than one individual. TCRdb applied fastp at Q25 and MiXCR to the public reads, then kept only in-frame beta chains. Every distinct CDR3 protein forms one entry, paired with its most common genes and DNA. It is TCRdb's table, rather than the study itself, that gives the V and J calls and clone size. The sample has 400,000 to 500,000 distinct CDR3 sequences on record, about a sixth of them singletons. Under 30% of the sample is taken by the ten largest.

On this clonotype: Its antigen target is currently unknown. Base qualities are not recorded, but no much larger clone differs from it by a single base.

Read against the paper, the sample's time point label means: newly diagnosed GD, antithyroid drugs for less than 3 months. RNA was extracted from PBMCs in TRIzol for both TCR sequencing and RNA sequencing. Graves' disease was diagnosed according to American Thyroid Association guidelines. Patients were recruited from an endocrinology department in Xi'an, China. From each patient, around 8.3 milliliters of peripheral blood was collected into an EDTA anticoagulant tube. Ficoll Paque Plus density gradient separation was used to isolate PBMCs, and no further T cell sorting was performed. An Agilent 2100 Bioanalyzer and agarose gel were used to check RNA quality, and a NanoDrop 2000 was used to measure RNA concentration. Overall results and qualifications from the work: Persistent patients shared more public clonotypes among themselves (around 3,000) than newly diagnosed patients did (about 970). Compared with newly diagnosed patients, patients with persistent Graves' disease had lower TCR Shannon entropy and fewer highly expanded clones, which suggests clonal expansion. Sequencing and analysis were restricted to the TCR beta chain. Peripheral blood alone was examined, since thyroid tissue, which constituted the primary lesion, could not be accessed. The small sample size was acknowledged by the authors as a limitation that may reduce accuracy.

These sequences were also reported in another study, on T cells in Graves' hyperthyroidism and ophthalmopathy. From the second report: Graves' hyperthyroidism was defined as stable when no progression to ophthalmopathy occurred over 18 months of follow-up. Hyperthyroidism patients were aged 18 to 65 years and newly diagnosed, with disease duration of less than 2 months. The study excluded patients with uncontrolled infections, other autoimmune diseases, pregnancy or lactation. Diagnoses were established on the basis of clinical symptoms, serum thyroxine and TRAb, thyroid ultrasound, and orbital computed tomography. A first-round RT-PCR of the TCR CDR3 used the HTBI primer set with the Qiagen OneStep RT-PCR kit. Most expanded thyroid clonotypes (frequency above 0.001) were also found in blood, which suggests that blood repertoires may mirror thyroid immune responses. In cross-validation, a model built on a 13 V-J signature told ophthalmopathy apart from stable hyperthyroidism with under 90% sensitivity and around 83% specificity, and in testing the same model reached 80%/75%. During validation, the model predicted progression to ophthalmopathy a median of around six months ahead of onset, with 70.59% sensitivity and about 72% specificity. To identify distinguishing TCR V-J signatures, a discovery cohort of 100 or so patients was used, comprising 43 with Graves' ophthalmopathy and around 57 with stable Graves' hyperthyroidism. Whether ophthalmopathy could be predicted prospectively was tested in an independent validation cohort made up of roughly 19 hyperthyroidism patients plus 17 patients who later progressed to ophthalmopathy. The 100 discovery patients were randomly divided into training and test sets at a 7:3 ratio. In addition, the study compared T-cell repertoires in thyroid tissue and in blood from about 6 Graves' hyperthyroidism patients. After blood sampling, hyperthyroidism patients were treated with methimazole at a starting dose of 30 mg daily, and ophthalmopathy patients were treated with high-dose intravenous methylprednisolone. Libraries were constructed in a second round of multiplex PCR, after which size selection and purification were performed. The libraries were sequenced on an Illumina HiSeq2000 using paired-end 100 bp reads. SOAPnuke was used to process the raw data, with reads discarded if the reads contained adapters or uncalled bases, had a mean Phred below 15, or lacked an exact constant-primer or identifier match. High-quality paired reads were merged using COPE v1.2.5, and each unique nucleotide sequence was defined as a clonotype. MiTCR v1.1 was used to align clonotypes to the IMGT TRBV, TRBD and TRBJ reference segments. The analysis included only V-J combinations with a frequency above 0.0001, which together covered over 98% of the repertoires. The TCS score was defined as the ratio of F50 (clonal expansion) to E x V (chaos), calculated using BLOSUM62-based TCRdist between CDR3 peptides within each V-J. Welch's t-statistics and random forest reduced around 550 V-J features to 10 to 15, which were used in a naive Bayes classifier (R e1071). Sample size was not statistically predetermined, and blinding of investigators to group allocation was not performed. The paper reports TCR Vbeta CDR3 sequencing of about 140 peripheral blood samples: under 45 ophthalmopathy, 70 to 85 hyperthyroidism and approximately 17 progressor patients.

This receptor was taken from a woman under 30 with Graves disease. Donor details come from another sample of the same person, matched by shared clones. Sequenced here: peripheral blood mononuclear cells (PBMCs), sampled at new diagnosis, from a patient treated with antithyroid drugs.

The DNA sequence is as follows: TGTGCCAGCAGTTTATTTGCGGGAGACGACGAGCAGTACTTC. It encodes CASSLFAGDDEQYF. The V gene is TRBV27 and the J gene is TRBJ2-7; TRBD2 aligns with 7 central bases. Taken from cysteine to phenylalanine, the CDR3 has 14 residues. Only the CDR3 portion is preserved as DNA: 42 bases, with reading frame beginning at the first base. For this chain, trimming is 1 base at the V end and 5 bases at the J end, and the number of junction bases without a gene match is 5. Based on the germline V gene (reference sequence), the CDR1 and CDR2 sequences are MNHEY and SMNVEV.